This T cell receptor (beta chain) appears in the sequencing data of a study of response to subunit inactivated influenza vaccine. Via MiXCR, TCRdb re-called the RT-PCR reads, giving one row per CDR3 protein. Of more than 500,000 distinct CDR3 sequences detected, 11% appear once; the ten largest clones hold approximately 11%. Germline lookup yields CDR1 SGDLS and CDR2 YYNGEE. This CDR3 has 17 amino acids. The J segment lost 5 bases and the V segment lost 3 bases, leaving 15 bases of the junction unmatched. A further study also used this sample, focusing on T cells expressing NK-cell markers. As that report states: The cDNA for TCR beta came from 5'RACE template switching with UMIs. The use of an anti-gamma-delta TCR antibody, which was added in several experiments, restricted sorting to T cells expressing alpha-beta TCR. Where several donors were concerned, these clonotypes also led the CD3+CD56-NKG2C+ fraction. Whether expanded NKG2C+ T cell clones were HCMV specific stayed uncertain.

Sample: PBMCs from blood, taken on the day of vaccination. This clonotype originated in a man aged 50 or older who received an inactivated influenza vaccine. The V and J genes are TRBV9 and TRBJ2-5; 8 bases line up with TRBD1. The CDR3 reads CASSAHSQGASRETQYF. CDR3 in DNA: TGTGCCAGCAGCGCCCACAGTCAGGGGGCAAGTAGGGAGACCCAGTACTTC.